This T cell receptor beta chain was obtained from a study of T cell changes during pregnancy in multiple sclerosis. The CDR3 runs to 14 residues. The junction had 6 bases not matched to a gene; V was cut back by 6 bases and J by 7 bases. Germline V gives CDR1 KGHSH, CDR2 LQKENI. TCRdb's copy holds only in-frame clones and misses some; the assay was immunoSEQ multiplex PCR. The sample has 85,000 to 95,000 clones; 90% to 95% are singletons. The rearrangement links TRBV18 to TRBJ1-5; TRBD1 matches 10 bases. Sequencing used peripheral blood, obtained after pregnancy. This receptor was identified in a female donor in good health, enrolled as a control in a pregnancy study. The CDR3 loop is CASSPGQGNQPQHF. CDR3 DNA sequence: TGTGCCAGCTCCCCGGGACAGGGGAACCAGCCCCAGCATTTT.